One TCR beta chain is described in this entry. Regarding time point: cycle 4 day 1 (C4D1), after more than 5 weeks of nivolumab. Following autologous stem cell transplantation, relapse occurred in every patient, and exposure to brentuximab vedotin varied. The data originate from a study of PD-1 blockade in classical Hodgkin lymphoma. Generated by immunoSEQ multiplex PCR, the TCRdb table keeps only in-frame clones and is missing some. The repertoire holds under 30,000 clones, around 80% seen once, with 5% to 8% in the top ten. Looked up from germline, CDR1 is SEHNR and CDR2 is FQNEAQ (reference sequence). Deletions cut 5 bases from V and 3 bases from J, with 5 bases between. The CDR3 runs 11 residues.

This sample comprised peripheral blood mononuclear cells (PBMCs), obtained before the fourth cycle of nivolumab. The chain carries TRBV7-9 and TRBJ2-7; D is uncertain. The TCR was taken from a human donor with classical Hodgkin lymphoma. The CDR3 protein is CASSPSYEQYF. The CDR3 bases are TGTGCCAGCAGCCCGAGCTACGAGCAGTACTTC.